This T cell receptor (beta chain) was profiled in a study of blood T cell repertoires in COVID-19. TCRdb's copy holds only in-frame clones and misses some; the assay was immunoSEQ multiplex PCR. Counted here are 100,000 to 150,000 clones, 80% to 90% occurring once; the ten biggest clones make up around 2.5%. V was cut by 2 bases and J by 2 bases, with 7 bases left in between. Germline assignment: CDR1 LGHNA and CDR2 YSLEER. This CDR3 has 13 amino acids. The rearrangement joins TRBV4-3 to TRBJ2-7; D unresolved. Sequencing was carried out using PBMCs or T cells enriched from blood (not recorded which). The TCR comes from a woman aged 45 to 65 who had recovered from COVID-19. The chain's CDR3 is CASSQLIAYEQYF. Written as DNA, the CDR3 is TGCGCCAGCAGCCAACTAATAGCCTACGAGCAGTACTTC.